The 5 T cell receptor beta chains listed next were all sequenced from one sample in a study of blood T cell repertoires in COVID-19. Clones were sequenced by immunoSEQ multiplex PCR, and TCRdb holds only the in-frame ones, with some missing. The data show 50,000 to 75,000 clones, 85% to 95% seen once. Source material: peripheral blood. The receptors originated from a man aged 45-65 years with active COVID-19.

The chain uses TRBV7-6 and TRBJ2-2; 8 bases align to TRBD1. The CDR3 is made up of 17 amino acids. The V segment lost 3 bases and the J segment 0 bases; nucleotides outside the gene matches: 6. CDR1 and CDR2 from the germline V gene are SGHVS and FNYEAQ. This CDR3 reads CASSLTPGQANTGELFF. The CDR3 nucleotides read TGTGCCAGCAGCTTGACACCGGGACAGGCGAACACCGGGGAGCTGTTTTTT. Based on the CDR3 plus reference TRBV7-6 and TRBJ2-2, the full variable domain is GAGVSQSPRYKVTKRGQDVALRCDPISGHVSLYWYRQALGQGPEFLTYFNYEAQQDKSGLPNDRFSAERPEGSISTLTIQRTEQRDSAMYRCASSLTPGQANTGELFFGEGSRLTVL.

The chain employs TRBV4-1 and TRBJ2-1; the D gene is possibly TRBD2 (5 bases). The CDR3 totals 20 residues. The V end was cut by 4 bases, the J end by 1 base, with 26 bases between. Germline V gives CDR1 MGHRA, CDR2 YSYEKL. CDR3: CASSRSSGKRGAASYNEQFF. The CDR3 coding sequence is TGCGCCAGCAGCCGATCAAGCGGAAAGAGAGGAGCTGCATCCTACAATGAGCAGTTCTTC.

This clone was picked up a small number of times. The chain employs TRBV27 and TRBJ2-5; TRBD1 might be the D (5 bases). Germline values: CDR1 MNHEY, CDR2 SMNVEV (reference sequence). This CDR3 region has 16 residues. V was clipped by 8 bases and J by 4 bases, with 23 bases between them. CDR3 region: CASSQVPQGRSETQYF. CDR3 DNA sequence: TGTGCCAGCTCACAAGTCCCCCAGGGAAGGTCAGAGACCCAGTACTTC.

The chain has TRBV7-8 and TRBJ2-1, with 9 bases lining up with TRBD2. The V and J ends lost 1 base and 5 bases, in that order; junction bases with no gene match: 9. This CDR3 spans 17 amino acids. CDR1 and CDR2 from the germline V gene are SGHVS and FQNEAQ. This chain's CDR3 is CASSLEAPRLADNEQFF. CDR3 DNA: TGTGCCAGCAGCTTAGAAGCTCCGAGACTAGCGGACAATGAGCAGTTCTTC.

V usage is TRBV28 and J usage is TRBJ2-2, with 9 bases matching TRBD1. Trimming took 4 bases from V and 2 from J; bases not matched to a gene: 2. CDR1 MDHEN and CDR2 SYDVKM come from the germline V gene. This CDR3 spans 15 amino acids. The CDR3 DNA is TGTGCCAGCAGTTCGGGACAGGGTAACACCGGGGAGCTGTTTTTT. Protein: CASSSGQGNTGELFF.